This paragraph covers one TCR beta chain sequence. Its antigen is unknown. This specimen comes from a study of blood T cells in healthy people across ages. V was trimmed by 6 bases and J by 1 base, leaving 12 bases between them. In germline, CDR1 is SGHAT, CDR2 FQNNGV. The CDR3 totals 14 residues. For the second PCR, which ran for roughly 6 to 12 cycles, a sample-barcoded 5' primer and a J-beta primer mix were used. A template-switch adaptor that had 12 random nucleotides put a tag on each cDNA molecule. TCRdb re-called the 5' RACE reads with MiXCR, one entry per CDR3 protein. The sample includes fewer than 1,200,000 distinct CDR3 sequences, 20% to 25% of them seen just once. General study results and limits: The percentage of naive T cells correlated strongly with TCR beta diversity.

The same specimen was also included in a second study, on T cells of mothers and their children. Turning to that study: Whether related or unrelated, pairs show similar shaping of TCR recombination output by thymic selection.

The source material was blood. The chain uses TRBV11-2 and TRBJ1-1; D call uncertain. The source is a girl aged 2 to 9 in good health. CDR3: CASSHNFPNTEAFF. CDR3 nucleotide sequence: TGTGCCAGCAGTCATAACTTCCCGAACACTGAAGCTTTCTTT. The full variable domain, completed using reference TRBV11-2 and TRBJ1-1, is EAGVAQSPRYKIIEKRQSVAFWCNPISGHATLYWYQQILGQGPKLLIQFQNNGVVDDSQLPKDRFSAERLKGVDSTLKIQPAKLEDSAVYLCASSHNFPNTEAFFGQGTRLTVV.